Here is one T cell receptor beta chain with its context. Its antigen is currently unknown. The entry originates in a study of cytomegalovirus exposure and HLA in healthy donors. Study as a whole: Samples from HLA-typed donors yielded about 86 million unique TCRs in an early data release. Overall study findings and caveats: A later analysis showed TCR association rates differing by HLA locus, peaking at DRB1 and lowest at HLA-C. Per a later analysis, HLA-associated TCR beta chains showed more clonal expansion than other, equally common TCR beta chains.

CDR1 and CDR2 from the germline V gene are MGHDK and SYGVNS. The CDR3 is 15 amino acids. V shed 7 bases, J shed 2 bases, and the junction held 7 bases outside the gene matches. In the PCR, 60 Vbeta and 13 Jbeta primers were used. Profiled with immunoSEQ multiplex PCR; TCRdb holds only in-frame clones, not every one. The sample has 100,000 to 150,000 clones, 80% seen once. Material: PBMCs. The clonotype was recovered from a woman aged 40 to 50 in good health and CMV-seronegative. This chain uses TRBV25-1 with TRBJ2-1, with 8 bases lining up with TRBD2. Written as DNA, the CDR3 is TGTGCCAGCACCAGAGCGGGAGTTACCTACAATGAGCAGTTCTTC. This codes for CASTRAGVTYNEQFF.